Following are 10 T cell receptor beta chains from one sample sequenced in a study of cytomegalovirus exposure and HLA in healthy donors. The PCR had 60 Vbeta and 13 Jbeta primers. The protocol was immunoSEQ multiplex PCR, while the TCRdb copy is restricted to in-frame clones and leaves out a portion. Among about 150,000 clones, roughly 72% were seen once, and the ten largest hold 2.1%. The sample was PBMCs. The receptors originated from a man aged 35 to 55 in good health and CMV-seronegative.

The chain recombines TRBV7-9 with TRBJ2-3, with 12 bases matching TRBD2. Germline V lookup: CDR1 SEHNR, CDR2 FQNEAQ (reference sequence). After removal of 5 bases from V and 11 bases from J, the junction contained 11 bases not matched to a gene. The CDR3 has 15 amino acids. CDR3 in DNA: TGTGCCAGCAGCCCGGGACTAGCGGGCCTTGAGGGGCAGTATTTT. This translates into CASSPGLAGLEGQYF.

V is TRBV18 and J is TRBJ1-4; D remains ambiguous. The CDR3 consists of 13 residues. Germline-derived CDR1 and CDR2 are KGHSH and LQKENI. The V end lost 3 bases, the J end lost 6 bases, and 8 bases lay between the germline ends. DNA of the CDR3: TGTGCCAGCTCACCCCGTTCCGATGAAAAACTGTTTTTT. This codes for CASSPRSDEKLFF.

This sequence joins TRBV6-5 and TRBJ2-7; D ambiguous. V lost 0 bases, J lost 3 bases, and 9 bases lay in between. The CDR3 contains 14 residues. Germline lookup yields CDR1 MNHEY and CDR2 SVGAGI. The CDR3 nucleotides read TGTGCCAGCAGTTACTCGAGTACAGACTACGAGCAGTACTTC. Its protein product is CASSYSSTDYEQYF.

This chain uses TRBV10-3 with TRBJ2-7; 9 bases align to TRBD2. Germline CDR1 and CDR2: ENHRY and SYGVKD. V lost 0 bases to trimming and J lost 2 bases; unmatched junction nucleotides: 2. There are 15 residues in the CDR3. CDR3 sequence (DNA): TGTGCCATCAGTGAGTCAGGGACTAGCCCCTACGAGCAGTACTTC. Protein sequence: CAISESGTSPYEQYF.

The chain uses TRBV19 and TRBJ2-5; D possibly corresponds to TRBD2 (6 bases). The V end was cut by 6 bases, the J end by 2 bases, with 13 bases between. CDR3 length: 14 residues. CDR1 is LNHDA, CDR2 SQIVND, per germline (reference sequence). The CDR3 is CASSLGLLQETQYF. The DNA for the CDR3 is TGTGCCAGTAGCCTGGGACTTCTACAAGAGACCCAGTACTTC.

This clone has more than one count but fewer than ten. This chain links TRBV28 with TRBJ2-1; possibly TRBD2 for D (6 bases). This CDR3 region has 15 residues. The V gene's germline CDR1 is MDHEN and CDR2 SYDVKM. V was pared by 8 bases and J by 1 base, with 15 bases between. This CDR3 is CASGTVGTSYNEQFF. CDR3 nucleotides: TGTGCCAGCGGCACGGTTGGGACTTCCTACAATGAGCAGTTCTTC.

The chain carries TRBV6-4 and TRBJ2-3, with D possibly being TRBD1 (6 bases). The CDR3 contains 14 residues. Trimming took off 2 bases at V and 2 bases at J, with 8 bases between the two ends. Germline loops: CDR1 MRHNA, CDR2 SNTAGT. The CDR3 region has the DNA TGTGCCAGCAGTGACGGGGGCCCCACAGATACGCAGTATTTT. Translating gives CASSDGGPTDTQYF.

This sequence joins TRBV5-1 and TRBJ2-7; 7 nucleotides match TRBD1. The germline V gene encodes CDR1 SGHRS and CDR2 YFSETQ. Trimming took 1 base from V and 0 from J; bases not matched to a gene: 7. This CDR3 comprises 16 residues. CDR3 in amino acids: CASSLLPGQSSYEQYF. As DNA, the CDR3 is TGCGCCAGCAGCTTGTTGCCGGGACAGAGCTCCTACGAGCAGTACTTC.

The chain combines TRBV5-1 with TRBJ1-2; 10 nucleotides match TRBD1. Germline V lookup: CDR1 SGHRS, CDR2 YFSETQ. J lost 0 bases, V lost 0 bases, and 8 bases had no gene match. This CDR3 spans 18 amino acids. DNA for the CDR3: TGCGCCAGCAGCTTGGAAGGAGGGACAGGGGCGGCTAACTATGGCTACACCTTC. Translated, it gives CASSLEGGTGAANYGYTF. The full variable domain, its missing parts supplied by reference TRBV5-1 and TRBJ1-2, is KAGVTQTPRYLIKTRGQQVTLSCSPISGHRSVSWYQQTPGQGLQFLFEYFSETQRNKGNFPGRFSGRQFSNSRSEMNVSTLELGDSALYLCASSLEGGTGAANYGYTFGSGTRLTVV.

This sequence joins TRBV5-4 and TRBJ1-6, with TRBD1 as a possible D gene (6 bases). This CDR3 contains 15 residues. Looked up from germline, CDR1 is SGHNT and CDR2 is YYREEE (reference sequence). V was shortened by 0 bases and J by 7 bases, with 11 bases between the two germline ends. The CDR3 here is CASSLATGTNSPLHF. The CDR3 DNA reads as TGTGCCAGCAGCTTGGCGACCGGGACAAATTCACCCCTCCACTTT.